The table lists the clone carrying this T cell receptor beta chain with a few counts. The antigen is undetermined. This specimen belongs to a study of T cell responses to AZD1222 COVID-19 vaccine. Regarding the study as a whole: Epitopes outside B.1.351 and B.1.1.7 mutated regions reportedly drew nearly half of spike TCRs.

TCRdb's copy holds only in-frame clones and misses some; the assay was immunoSEQ multiplex PCR. The sample comprises about 120,000 clones, around 90% of which are singletons, and approximately 2.6% rests with the top ten. The germline V gene encodes CDR1 ENHRY and CDR2 SYGVKD. V lost 8 bases to trimming and J lost 2 bases; unmatched junction nucleotides: 5. The CDR3 spans 13 residues. The receptor was isolated from an adult who received the AZD1222 COVID-19 vaccine. Source: peripheral blood, taken 28 days after the second AZD1222 dose. This chain connects TRBV10-3 to TRBJ1-2; 7 bases line up with TRBD1. The CDR3 sequence: CAIGTGQNYGYTF. CDR3 nucleotides: TGTGCCATCGGGACGGGACAGAACTATGGCTACACCTTC.